The 22 T cell receptor beta chains below were found in one sample sequenced in a study of CD4 T cells in relation to SARS-CoV-2 and coronaviruses. Produced via immunoSEQ multiplex PCR; TCRdb's table is partial and in-frame only. Of some 35,000 clones listed, roughly 88% are singletons. The sequencing sample was made of memory CD4+ T cells from PBMCs. Every receptor here comes from an adult with COVID-19.

This clone was found a few times. The chain carries TRBV3-1 (or the pseudogene TRBV3-2) and TRBJ1-2, with D perhaps matching TRBD1 (6 bases). The V gene's germline CDR1 is LGHDT and CDR2 YNNKEL (reference sequence). Trimming removed 1 base from V and 4 bases from J, with 16 bases in between. The CDR3 extends over 16 amino acids. This CDR3 is CASSQAVGGGTYGYTF. The CDR3 nucleotides read TGTGCCAGCAGCCAAGCCGTGGGGGGCGGTACCTATGGCTACACCTTC.

This clone was seen more than once but under ten times. This rearrangement joins TRBV7-9 to TRBJ1-5; D may be TRBD1 (6 bases). Per the germline V gene, CDR1 is SEHNR and CDR2 is FQNEAQ (reference sequence). V shed 5 bases and J shed 5 bases, with 13 bases lying between them. This CDR3 contains 14 residues. The chain's CDR3 is CASSQDSPHQPQHF. The CDR3 bases are TGTGCCAGCAGCCAGGACAGTCCTCATCAGCCCCAGCATTTT.

This rearrangement joins TRBV11-2 to TRBJ2-2; a possible D gene is TRBD1 (6 bases). The V and J ends lost 1 base and 5 bases respectively, with 14 bases between them. The CDR3 runs to 16 residues. CDR1 SGHAT and CDR2 FQNNGV come from the germline V gene. The CDR3 protein is CASSLVQGYWTGELFF. DNA of the CDR3: TGTGCCAGCAGCTTAGTACAGGGCTATTGGACCGGGGAGCTGTTTTTT.

The J gene is TRBJ1-1, the V gene TRBV5-1; D uncertain. The germline gives CDR1 SGHRS, CDR2 YFSETQ. V was pared by 3 bases and J by 5 bases, with 17 bases between. CDR3 length: 15 amino acids. This CDR3 reads CASSSSPKTGTEAFF. The CDR3 nucleotides read TGCGCCAGCAGCTCTTCACCCAAAACGGGGACTGAAGCTTTCTTT.

This chain links TRBV28 with TRBJ1-2; perhaps TRBD1 as D (5 bases). Trimming removed 8 bases at V and 4 bases at J, with 14 bases between. The CDR3 is made up of 13 amino acids. The germline gives CDR1 MDHEN, CDR2 SYDVKM. DNA of the CDR3: TGTGCCAGCGGTCATAGCGGGACCTATGGCTACACCTTC. Its translation: CASGHSGTYGYTF.

The V call is TRBV27, the J call TRBJ2-2; TRBD2 matches at 9 bases. Germline CDR1 is MNHEY and CDR2 is SMNVEV (reference sequence). The CDR3 covers 15 residues. V was clipped by 2 bases and J by 7 bases; unmatched bases: 5. The CDR3 spells CASSLAGGRSGELFF. For the CDR3, the DNA is TGTGCCAGCAGTTTAGCGGGGGGGCGTAGCGGGGAGCTGTTTTTT.

This rearrangement joins TRBV12-3 or TRBV12-4 to TRBJ2-5; D not resolved. The CDR3 totals 13 residues. V gave up 3 bases and J gave up 4 bases, with 9 bases separating them. In nucleotides, the CDR3 is TGTGCCAGCAGTTTTCCGGATACAGAGACCCAGTACTTC. It translates to CASSFPDTETQYF.

The V and J genes are TRBV28 and TRBJ1-2; D may be TRBD1 (5 bases). The length of the CDR3 is 13 residues. Germline assignment: CDR1 MDHEN and CDR2 SYDVKM. Trimming cost V 2 bases and J 8 bases, with 12 bases left between them. The CDR3 DNA is TGTGCCAGCAGTTTAGCACAGGCCTTAGGCTACACCTTC. Its protein product is CASSLAQALGYTF.

The sample holds one count of this clone. This sequence joins TRBV2 and TRBJ2-7; 7 bases line up with TRBD1. The ends lost 9 bases at V and 2 bases at J; junction bases unmatched: 7. The CDR3 loop spans 13 amino acids. The V gene's germline CDR1 is SNHLY and CDR2 FYNNEI. The CDR3 DNA reads as TGTGCCAGTCTCCGGGACAGTCCCTACGAGCAGTACTTC. Protein: CASLRDSPYEQYF.

This chain connects TRBV4-2 to TRBJ2-5, with 11 positions matching TRBD2. The CDR3 sequence is 14 residues long. Germline loops: CDR1 LGHNA, CDR2 YNFKEQ. V was pared by 4 bases and J by 2 bases, with 0 bases of the junction left unmatched. The CDR3 loop is CASSLAGGQETQYF. The CDR3 bases are TGTGCCAGCAGCCTAGCGGGGGGGCAAGAGACCCAGTACTTC.

The V gene is TRBV2, the J gene TRBJ2-3; 7 bases align to TRBD1. V lost 11 bases, J lost 2 bases, and 7 bases stayed unmatched. The CDR3 covers 13 residues. From germline, CDR1 is SNHLY and CDR2 FYNNEI. This CDR3 reads CALSDRVTDTQYF. In DNA, the CDR3 is TGTGCCCTATCCGACAGGGTCACAGATACGCAGTATTTT.

The chain recombines TRBV6-5 with TRBJ1-1; TRBD1 matches 7 bases. CDR3 length: 12 residues. Per the germline V gene, CDR1 is MNHEY and CDR2 is SVGAGI. The V segment lost 7 bases and the J segment 7 bases; nucleotides outside the gene matches: 6. The CDR3 region has the DNA TGTGCCAGCAACCGGGACAGCTTTGAAGCTTTCTTT. The encoded protein is CASNRDSFEAFF.

The genes are TRBV20-1 and TRBJ1-6; D is ambiguous. Germline V lookup: CDR1 DFQATT, CDR2 SNEGSKA (reference sequence). Trimming shortened V by 3 bases and J by 4 bases, and 10 bases separated the two germline ends. This CDR3 spans 14 amino acids. Here the CDR3 DNA reads TGCAGTGCTAGTCAGGCCCAGTATAATTCACCCCTCCACTTT. This codes for CSASQAQYNSPLHF.

The CDR3 protein is CASSVGVNEKLFF. Here the CDR3 DNA reads TGTGCCAGCAGCGTAGGAGTGAATGAAAAACTGTTTTTT. The rearrangement links TRBV9 to TRBJ1-4; D unresolved. CDR3 length equals 13 residues. Looked up from germline, CDR1 is SGDLS and CDR2 is YYNGEE. The ends were cut back, 0 bases at V and 5 bases at J, with 5 bases in the middle. Combining the CDR3 with reference TRBV9 and TRBJ1-4 gives the whole variable domain DSGVTQTPKHLITATGQRVTLRCSPRSGDLSVYWYQQSLDQGLQFLIQYYNGEERAKGNILERFSAQQFPDLHSELNLSSLELGDSALYFCASSVGVNEKLFFGSGTQLSVL.

V and J are TRBV7-8 and TRBJ1-2; maybe TRBD1 (6 bases). Trimming stripped 5 bases from V and 1 base from J, with 14 bases between. The germline V gene encodes CDR1 SGHVS and CDR2 FQNEAQ. The CDR3 has 15 amino acids. DNA of the CDR3: TGTGCCAGCAGCGTAACCGGGACAAATAACTATGGCTACACCTTC. Protein sequence: CASSVTGTNNYGYTF.

The chain recombines TRBV7-2 with TRBJ1-1; no clear D. Germline assignment: CDR1 SGHTA and CDR2 FQGNSA. Trimming pared 2 bases from V and 2 bases from J, leaving 12 bases between. This CDR3 spans 15 amino acids. The CDR3 DNA reads as TGTGCCAGCAGCTTAAGGGCAGATAGAAACACTGAAGCTTTCTTT. Its translation is CASSLRADRNTEAFF.

V usage is TRBV2 and J usage is TRBJ2-2; unclear D gene. The CDR3 sequence is 15 residues long. CDR1 SNHLY and CDR2 FYNNEI come from the germline V gene. With 6 bases removed from V and 0 bases from J, the gap between germline ends came to 11 bases. Here the CDR3 reads CASRETYANTGELFF. DNA of the CDR3: TGTGCCAGCAGGGAGACTTACGCGAACACCGGGGAGCTGTTTTTT.

The gene calls are TRBV24-1 and TRBJ2-3; tentative D call: TRBD2 (7 bases). Germline V gene lookup returns CDR1 KGHDR and CDR2 SFDVKD. CDR3 length: 15 amino acids. V was shortened by 0 bases and J by 7 bases, with 13 bases between the two germline ends. The CDR3 region has the DNA TGTGCCACCAGTGATTTGGGGGGGGCGGGTAATACGCAGTATTTT. It translates to CATSDLGGAGNTQYF.

V and J are TRBV30 and TRBJ1-1; 7 nucleotides agree with TRBD1. Trimming cost V 0 bases and J 7 bases; bases outside gene matches: 5. The CDR3 loop spans 13 amino acids. CDR1 and CDR2 from the germline V gene are GTSNPN and SVGIG (reference sequence). CDR3 residues: CAWSVQGFGEAFF. The CDR3 DNA reads TGTGCCTGGAGTGTACAGGGGTTTGGTGAAGCTTTCTTT. The full variable domain, with the rest looked up from reference TRBV30 and TRBJ1-1, is SQTIHQWPATLVQPVGSPLSLECTVEGTSNPNLYWYRQAAGRGLQLLFYSVGIGQISSEVPQNLSASRPQDRQFILSSKKLLLSDSGFYLCAWSVQGFGEAFFGQGTRLTVV.

This chain uses TRBV9 with TRBJ1-2; 11 positions agree with TRBD1. The V gene end was trimmed by 4 bases and the J gene end by 5 bases; junction bases not matched to a gene: 7. The CDR3 totals 15 residues. The V gene's germline CDR1 is SGDLS and CDR2 YYNGEE. The CDR3 nucleotides read TGTGCCAGCAGCCTCGGGACAGGGGGGATATATGGCTACACCTTC. It encodes CASSLGTGGIYGYTF.

The V call is TRBV21-1, the J call TRBJ2-3; the table's D call of TRBD2 was not tested on the DNA. TRBV21-1 corresponds to a pseudogene. The CDR3 spans 16 residues. The CDR3: CASSNPLRGVTDTQYF. The CDR3 DNA sequence: TGTGCCAGCAGCAACCCCTTGCGGGGGGTGACAGATACGCAGTATTTT.

V is TRBV19 and J is TRBJ1-3; unclear D gene. Trimming took 1 base from V and 2 from J, leaving 12 bases between them. The CDR3 is 16 residues long. Germline CDR1 LNHDA, CDR2 SQIVND (reference sequence). CDR3 in amino acids: CASSIGDRVPGNTIYF. In DNA form, the CDR3 reads TGTGCCAGTAGTATAGGGGATCGGGTTCCTGGAAACACCATATATTTT.